The 30 T cell receptor beta chains below come from one sample, sequenced in a study of blood T cell repertoires in COVID-19. The repertoire was sequenced with immunoSEQ multiplex PCR; TCRdb's copy has only in-frame clones and lacks some. This table holds roughly 250,000 clones, approximately 85% found once. Sequencing was done on a sample of PBMCs or T cells enriched from blood (not recorded which). These receptors were taken from a woman aged 25 to 39 who had recovered from COVID-19.

CDR3 region: CASSRGPSTDTQYF. CDR3 DNA: TGTGCCAGCTCCAGGGGACCTAGCACAGATACGCAGTATTTT. The chain carries TRBV6-5 and TRBJ2-3; perhaps TRBD1 as D (6 bases). The CDR3 length is 14 residues. The ends were cut back, 8 bases at V and 0 bases at J, with 12 bases in the middle. Germline CDR1 is MNHEY and CDR2 is SVGAGI.

The V gene is TRBV5-6, the J gene TRBJ1-1; D possibly corresponds to TRBD1 (6 bases). Trimming pared 4 bases from V and 5 bases from J, leaving 18 bases between. CDR3 size: 15 residues. In germline, CDR1 is SGHDT, CDR2 YYEEEE. As DNA, the CDR3 is TGTGCCAGCAGCCTACCCAGGGGCACGGGGACTGAAGCTTTCTTT. This translates into CASSLPRGTGTEAFF.

The table lists this clone with a few counts. Additional DNA sequences in this sample encode the identical CDR3. This rearrangement joins TRBV28 to TRBJ1-3; D remains unclear. V lost 4 bases and J lost 4, with 5 bases in between. Germline CDR1 and CDR2: MDHEN and SYDVKM. CDR3 length: 12 residues. This CDR3 is CASSSGGNTIYF. DNA for the CDR3: TGTGCCAGCAGTTCAGGAGGAAACACCATATATTTT.

A word on this clone: The sample has other DNA sequences that encode this CDR3 too. This chain connects TRBV5-1 to TRBJ2-1; 7 nucleotides match TRBD2. CDR1 and CDR2 from the germline V gene are SGHRS and YFSETQ. The CDR3 spans 16 residues. V shed 0 bases, J shed 4 bases, and the junction held 7 bases outside the gene matches. The CDR3 DNA reads as TGCGCCAGCAGCTTGGGACTAGCTGGGATATACAATGAGCAGTTCTTC. Its protein product is CASSLGLAGIYNEQFF.

The chain carries TRBV6-5 and TRBJ2-4; 8 nucleotides agree with TRBD1. The CDR3 has 15 amino acids. Per the germline V gene, CDR1 is MNHEY and CDR2 is SVGAGI. The ends lost 2 bases at V and 1 base at J; junction bases unmatched: 1. This chain's CDR3 is CASSYGDRAKNIQYF. The CDR3 DNA reads as TGTGCCAGCAGTTACGGGGACAGGGCCAAAAACATTCAGTACTTC.

This clone occurred once. V is TRBV19 and J is TRBJ2-5; a possible D gene is TRBD1 (5 bases). V lost 5 bases and J lost 5, with 18 bases in between. The germline gives CDR1 LNHDA, CDR2 SQIVND (reference sequence). The CDR3 contains 15 residues. The CDR3 spells CASSPGQASWETQYF. The CDR3 DNA is TGTGCCAGTAGTCCTGGACAAGCCTCTTGGGAGACCCAGTACTTC.

This clone has a single count. V usage is TRBV30 and J usage is TRBJ2-1; no clear D gene. The CDR3 loop spans 11 amino acids. The germline gives CDR1 GTSNPN, CDR2 SVGIG (reference sequence). V lost 0 bases and J lost 8, with 5 bases in between. As DNA, the CDR3 is TGTGCCTGGAGTGTACTCTATGAGCAGTTCTTC. Translating it yields CAWSVLYEQFF. The entire variable domain, with the rest obtained from reference TRBV30 and TRBJ2-1, is as follows: SQTIHQWPATLVQPVGSPLSLECTVEGTSNPNLYWYRQAAGRGLQLLFYSVGIGQISSEVPQNLSASRPQDRQFILSSKKLLLSDSGFYLCAWSVLYEQFFGPGTRLTVL.

The chain links TRBV28 to TRBJ2-7; D perhaps matches TRBD2 (5 bases). Germline values: CDR1 MDHEN, CDR2 SYDVKM. Trimming stripped 3 bases from V and 1 base from J, with 13 bases between. This CDR3 is built from 15 residues. The CDR3 sequence: CASSFRRVVSYEQYF. DNA of the CDR3: TGTGCCAGCAGTTTCAGGCGGGTCGTGTCCTACGAGCAGTACTTC.

The rearrangement uses TRBV28 and TRBJ2-1; D call uncertain. Germline values: CDR1 MDHEN, CDR2 SYDVKM. V was trimmed by 3 bases and J by 10 bases, leaving 16 bases between them. The CDR3 totals 14 residues. CDR3 coding DNA: TGTGCCAGCAGTTTCGCGGCGGCTTATCCCGAGCAGTTCTTC. Encoded protein: CASSFAAAYPEQFF.

The chain couples TRBV6-1 to TRBJ1-6, with D tentatively TRBD1 (5 bases). V was clipped by 5 bases and J by 12 bases, with 8 bases between them. Looked up from germline, CDR1 is MNHNS and CDR2 is SASEGT. This CDR3 is built from 11 residues. The CDR3 bases are TGTGCCAGCAGTCGGGGGGTACCCCTCCACTTT. Translated, it gives CASSRGVPLHF.

V is TRBV21-1 and J is TRBJ2-5; TRBD1 is the table's D call, not checked against the DNA. TRBV21-1 corresponds to a pseudogene. The CDR3 has 14 amino acids. For the CDR3, the DNA is TGTGCCAGCAGCAAAGTAACAGGCCAAGAGACCCAGTACTTC. Its translation is CASSKVTGQETQYF.

The rearrangement joins TRBV11-2 to TRBJ1-4; 7 nucleotides align to TRBD1. Germline assignment: CDR1 SGHAT and CDR2 FQNNGV. V gave up 1 base and J gave up 6 bases; unmatched junction bases: 5. The CDR3 has 15 residues. CDR3 nucleotides: TGTGCCAGCAGCTTAGGTGACACAGGGGATGAAAAACTGTTTTTT. Its translation: CASSLGDTGDEKLFF.

The DNA for the CDR3 is TGTGCCAGCAGCCCAGACCCACAGATTAACACAGATACGCAGTATTTT. Its protein is CASSPDPQINTDTQYF. The V and J genes are TRBV7-9 and TRBJ2-3; D not certain. V was pared by 5 bases and J by 2 bases, with 17 bases between. CDR1 is SEHNR, CDR2 FQNEAQ, per germline (reference sequence). This CDR3 is built from 16 residues.

The chain is built from TRBV6-4 and TRBJ2-3, with 10 bases identical to TRBD1. J lost 4 bases, V lost 0 bases, and 4 bases had no gene match. There are 16 residues in the CDR3. The V gene's germline CDR1 is MRHNA and CDR2 SNTAGT. CDR3 protein: CASSDSPGQGSDTQYF. DNA for the CDR3: TGTGCCAGCAGTGACTCTCCGGGACAGGGGTCAGATACGCAGTATTTT.

The genes are TRBV18 and TRBJ2-7, with D unresolved. Trimming left V 0 bases short and J 0 bases short, with 15 bases between. Germline CDR1 KGHSH, CDR2 LQKENI. The CDR3 loop spans 17 amino acids. CDR3 nucleotides: TGTGCCAGCTCACCACCCGGTAACCTCCTGAGCTCCTACGAGCAGTACTTC. Translated, it gives CASSPPGNLLSSYEQYF.

The CDR3 bases are TGTGCCAGCAGCTTCCTACGTACGGGAAATTCACCCCTCCACTTT. It is translated as CASSFLRTGNSPLHF. This sequence joins TRBV7-2 and TRBJ1-6; D is unclear. The CDR3 runs 15 residues. V was pared by 3 bases and J by 7 bases, with 13 bases between. CDR1 SGHTA and CDR2 FQGNSA come from the germline V gene.

V gene TRBV28 combines with J gene TRBJ2-7, with a tentative D call TRBD1 (6 bases). This CDR3 contains 11 residues. The germline V gene encodes CDR1 MDHEN and CDR2 SYDVKM. The V end was cut by 7 bases, the J end by 4 bases, with 8 bases between. Written as DNA, the CDR3 is TGTGCCAGCACCGACAGGTACGAGCAGTACTTC. This sequence encodes CASTDRYEQYF.

The chain uses TRBV7-6 and TRBJ2-7; TRBD1 might be the D (6 bases). Germline V gene lookup returns CDR1 SGHVS and CDR2 FNYEAQ. CDR3 size: 16 residues. V lost 1 base and J lost 2, with 15 bases in between. CDR3 nucleotide sequence: TGTGCCAGCAGCTTAGTTCTGAGGGACAAAACCTACGAGCAGTACTTC. Protein product: CASSLVLRDKTYEQYF.

The chain has TRBV5-1 and TRBJ2-1, with D unclear. With 0 bases removed from V and 2 bases from J, the gap between germline ends came to 9 bases. The CDR3 spans 15 residues. In germline, CDR1 is SGHRS, CDR2 YFSETQ. CDR3 residues: CASSLGPPPYNEQFF. The CDR3 DNA is TGCGCCAGCAGCTTGGGGCCGCCCCCCTACAATGAGCAGTTCTTC.

The chain uses TRBV6-5 and TRBJ1-1; tentative D call: TRBD1 (5 bases). Trimming shortened V by 6 bases and J by 8 bases, and 13 bases separated the two germline ends. The CDR3 runs 12 residues. Per germline, CDR1 MNHEY and CDR2 SVGAGI. The CDR3 loop is CASSQAGEEAFF. CDR3 nucleotide sequence: TGTGCCAGCAGCCAGGCGGGGGAGGAAGCTTTCTTT.

Only a few counts were recorded for this clone. This chain connects TRBV5-1 to TRBJ1-5; weak D call: TRBD1 (5 bases). This CDR3 comprises 15 residues. The germline CDR1 and CDR2 sequences are SGHRS and YFSETQ. Between the trimmed V and J ends, which lost 0 bases and 5 bases, there was a span of 12 bases. Here the CDR3 reads CASSLDRPWDQPQHF. In DNA, the CDR3 is TGCGCCAGCAGCTTGGACAGGCCATGGGATCAGCCCCAGCATTTT.

This chain connects TRBV27 to TRBJ2-7, with TRBD1 as a possible D gene (6 bases). There are 15 residues in the CDR3. The V gene lost 0 bases and the J gene lost 2 bases, with 11 bases spanning the gap. Per germline, CDR1 MNHEY and CDR2 SMNVEV (reference sequence). CDR3 bases: TGTGCCAGCAGTTTATCGGGGGCAGGTGCCTACGAGCAGTACTTC. Protein: CASSLSGAGAYEQYF.

This rearrangement joins TRBV19 to TRBJ2-2; 8 positions match TRBD1. Germline assignment: CDR1 LNHDA and CDR2 SQIVND (reference sequence). V was clipped by 4 bases and J by 4 bases; unmatched bases: 5. The CDR3 contains 15 residues. DNA of the CDR3: TGTGCCAGTAGTAAGGGACAGGCCGTCACCGGGGAGCTGTTTTTT. Translated, it gives CASSKGQAVTGELFF.

This clone was picked up a small number of times. V usage is TRBV30 and J usage is TRBJ1-5, with 8 bases fitting TRBD1. CDR1 is GTSNPN and CDR2 is SVGIG in the germline V gene (reference sequence). CDR3 size: 16 residues. Trimming took 2 bases from V and 6 from J; bases not matched to a gene: 12. CDR3 region: CAWSRTGMGLGQPQHF. The CDR3 DNA is TGTGCCTGGAGTCGGACAGGGATGGGGCTGGGTCAGCCCCAGCATTTT.

The chain recombines TRBV28 with TRBJ1-1, with TRBD1 matching 8 bases. The germline CDR1 and CDR2 sequences are MDHEN and SYDVKM. CDR3 length equals 14 residues. The trim removed 3 bases at V and 5 bases at J, leaving 5 bases unmatched. The CDR3 loop is CASSLRTGWTEAFF. DNA of the CDR3: TGTGCCAGCAGTTTGCGGACAGGGTGGACTGAAGCTTTCTTT.

V gene TRBV5-1 combines with J gene TRBJ1-5, with TRBD1 as a possible D gene (6 bases). V was trimmed by 5 bases and J by 0 bases, leaving 9 bases between them. This CDR3 is built from 14 residues. Looked up from germline, CDR1 is SGHRS and CDR2 is YFSETQ. CDR3 DNA sequence: TGCGCCAGCAGTGAGGGACATAGCAATCAGCCCCAGCATTTT. It specifies CASSEGHSNQPQHF.

The rearrangement uses TRBV10-3 and TRBJ1-3; weak D call: TRBD1 (6 bases). The CDR3 runs to 18 residues. CDR1 and CDR2 from the germline V gene are ENHRY and SYGVKD. V lost 4 bases, J lost 0 bases, and 19 bases lay in between. The CDR3 nucleotides read TGTGCCATCAGTGGTATGACAGGAATCTTCTCCTCTGGAAACACCATATATTTT. Amino acid sequence: CAISGMTGIFSSGNTIYF.

This clone was counted only a few times. This sequence joins TRBV9 and TRBJ2-3, with 14 bases aligning to TRBD2. V dropped 3 bases and J dropped 4; count of bases not matched to a gene: 4. This CDR3 spans 16 amino acids. Germline lookup yields CDR1 SGDLS and CDR2 YYNGEE. CDR3 sequence (DNA): TGTGCCAGCAGCGCATCGACTAGCGGGAGGGCAGATACGCAGTATTTT. It codes for CASSASTSGRADTQYF.

V gene TRBV11-2 combines with J gene TRBJ2-6; D possibly corresponds to TRBD1 (5 bases). The CDR3 consists of 17 residues. Germline CDR1 is SGHAT and CDR2 is FQNNGV. V was cut by 6 bases and J by 0 bases, with 15 bases left in between. CDR3 DNA sequence: TGTGCCAGCAGGGGGCTCAAAACCTTCTCTGGGGCCAACGTCCTGACTTTC. Protein: CASRGLKTFSGANVLTF.

The CDR3 sequence: CARGGPGASYEQYF. CDR3 nucleotides: TGTGCCCGCGGGGGGCCAGGCGCTTCTTACGAGCAGTACTTC. The chain couples TRBV19 to TRBJ2-7, with TRBD2 identical over 8 bases. The CDR3 has 14 amino acids. The V gene's germline CDR1 is LNHDA and CDR2 SQIVND (reference sequence). Unmatched junction bases numbered 13, after V lost 11 bases and J lost 4 bases.